This TCR beta chain derives from a study of blood T cell repertoires in COVID-19. Study in general: Some COVID-19 samples were acute and others convalescent; all came from the United States, Italy and Spain.

How the authors handled the data: By means of reference gene primer amplification, nucleated cell counts were estimated. Libraries were prepared by immunoSEQ multiplex PCR; TCRdb keeps only in-frame clonotypes and omits some of them. V, J and clone size were drawn from that table, and D and trimming were deduced from the DNA. Of some 240,000 clones detected, around 87% appear once; the ten largest clones hold around 3%. Donors were grouped by their self-reported clinical history. CDR3 length: 18 residues. Germline loops: CDR1 SQVTM, CDR2 ANQGSEA. The V and J ends lost 6 bases and 0 bases, in that order; junction bases with no gene match: 16.

The rearrangement joins TRBV29-1 to TRBJ1-3, with 8 bases aligning to TRBD1. Sequenced input: PBMCs or T cells enriched from blood (not recorded which). The TCR sequence derives from a woman between 40 and 55 years old with acute COVID-19. The CDR3 sequence: CSVTDRDQGLGSGNTIYF. Written as DNA, the CDR3 is TGCAGCGTCACGGACAGGGACCAGGGTTTGGGCTCTGGAAACACCATATATTTT. The variable domain in full, with the rest retrieved from reference TRBV29-1 and TRBJ1-3, is SAVISQKPSRDICQRGTSLTIQCQVDSQVTMMFWYRQQPGQSLTLIATANQGSEATYESGFVIDKFPISRPNLTFSTLTVSNMSPEDSSIYLCSVTDRDQGLGSGNTIYFGEGSWLTVV.